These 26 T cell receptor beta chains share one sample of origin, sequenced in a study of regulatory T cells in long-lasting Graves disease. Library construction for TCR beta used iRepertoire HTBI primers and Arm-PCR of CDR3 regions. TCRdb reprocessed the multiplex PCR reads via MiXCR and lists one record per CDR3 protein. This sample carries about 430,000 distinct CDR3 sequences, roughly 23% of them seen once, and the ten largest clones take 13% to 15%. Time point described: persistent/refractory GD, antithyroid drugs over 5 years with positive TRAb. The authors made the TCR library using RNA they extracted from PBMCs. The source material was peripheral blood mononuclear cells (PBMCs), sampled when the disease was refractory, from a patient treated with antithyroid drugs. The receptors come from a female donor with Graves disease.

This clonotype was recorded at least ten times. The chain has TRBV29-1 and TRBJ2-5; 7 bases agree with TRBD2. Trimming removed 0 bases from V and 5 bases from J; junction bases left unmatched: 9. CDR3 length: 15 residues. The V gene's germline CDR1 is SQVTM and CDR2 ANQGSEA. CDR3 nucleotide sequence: TGCAGCGTTGAAGAGGGGGGGGAACCTTGGGAGACCCAGTACTTC. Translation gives CSVEEGGEPWETQYF.

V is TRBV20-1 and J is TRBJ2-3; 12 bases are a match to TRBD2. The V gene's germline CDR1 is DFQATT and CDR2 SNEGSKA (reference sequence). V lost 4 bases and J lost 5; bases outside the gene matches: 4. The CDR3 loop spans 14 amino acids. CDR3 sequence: CSATLAGGVDTQYF. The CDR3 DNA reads TGCAGTGCTACTCTAGCGGGAGGGGTAGATACGCAGTATTTT.

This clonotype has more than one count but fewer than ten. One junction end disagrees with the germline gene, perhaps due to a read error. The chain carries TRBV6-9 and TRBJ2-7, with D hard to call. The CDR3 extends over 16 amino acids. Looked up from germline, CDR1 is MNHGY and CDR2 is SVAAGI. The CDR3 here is CASSYSQSTGNYGQYF. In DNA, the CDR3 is TGTGCCAGCAGTTACTCACAATCGACTGGCAACTACGGGCAGTACTTC.

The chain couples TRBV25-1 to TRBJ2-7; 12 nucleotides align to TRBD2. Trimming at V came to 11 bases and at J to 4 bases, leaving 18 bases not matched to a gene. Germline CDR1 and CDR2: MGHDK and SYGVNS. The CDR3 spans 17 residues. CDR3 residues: CASTGGLAGLQRYEQYF. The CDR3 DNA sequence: TGTGCCTCCACCGGTGGACTAGCGGGACTCCAACGTTACGAGCAGTACTTC.

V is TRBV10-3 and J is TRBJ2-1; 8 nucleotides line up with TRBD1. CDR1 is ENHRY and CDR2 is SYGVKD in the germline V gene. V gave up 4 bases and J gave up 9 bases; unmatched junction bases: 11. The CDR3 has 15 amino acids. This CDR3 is CAISAPGQALGEQFF. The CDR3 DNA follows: TGTGCCATCAGTGCACCGGGACAGGCCCTTGGTGAGCAGTTCTTC.

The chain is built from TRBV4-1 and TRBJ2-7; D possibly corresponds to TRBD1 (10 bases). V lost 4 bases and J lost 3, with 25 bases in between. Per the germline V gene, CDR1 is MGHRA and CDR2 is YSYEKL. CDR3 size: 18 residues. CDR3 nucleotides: TGCGCCAGCAGCCTCCGGGACAGGGGACAGCGGGAGGACTACGAGCAGTACTTC. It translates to CASSLRDRGQREDYEQYF.

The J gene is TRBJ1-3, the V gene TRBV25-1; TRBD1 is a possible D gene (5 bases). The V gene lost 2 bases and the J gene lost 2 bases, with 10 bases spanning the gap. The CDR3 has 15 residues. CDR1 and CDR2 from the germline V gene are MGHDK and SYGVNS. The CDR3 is CASSEGGAAGNTIYF. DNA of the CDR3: TGTGCCAGCAGTGAAGGAGGGGCAGCTGGAAACACCATATATTTT.

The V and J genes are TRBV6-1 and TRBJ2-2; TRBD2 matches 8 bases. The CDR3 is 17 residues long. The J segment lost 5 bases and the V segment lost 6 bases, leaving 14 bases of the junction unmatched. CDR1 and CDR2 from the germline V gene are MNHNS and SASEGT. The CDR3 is CASSKEAGELVTGELFF. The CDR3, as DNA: TGTGCCAGCAGCAAAGAAGCGGGAGAATTGGTAACCGGGGAGCTGTTTTTT.

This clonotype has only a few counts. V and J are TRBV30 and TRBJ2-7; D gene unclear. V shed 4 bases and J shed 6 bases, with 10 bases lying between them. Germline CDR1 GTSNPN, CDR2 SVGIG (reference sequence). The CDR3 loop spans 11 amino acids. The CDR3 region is CAWNLVGEQYF. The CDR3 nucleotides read TGTGCCTGGAATCTAGTCGGCGAGCAGTACTTC.

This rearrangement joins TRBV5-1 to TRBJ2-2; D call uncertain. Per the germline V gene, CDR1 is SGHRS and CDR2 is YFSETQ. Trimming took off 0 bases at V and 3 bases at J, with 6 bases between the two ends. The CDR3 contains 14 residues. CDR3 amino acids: CASSLDPHTGELFF. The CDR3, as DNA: TGCGCCAGCAGCTTGGACCCCCACACCGGGGAGCTGTTTTTT.

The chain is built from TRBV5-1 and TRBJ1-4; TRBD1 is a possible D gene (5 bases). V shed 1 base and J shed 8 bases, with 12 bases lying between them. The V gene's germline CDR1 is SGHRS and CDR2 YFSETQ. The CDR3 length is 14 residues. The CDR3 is CASSLIQRDEKLFF. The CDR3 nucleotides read TGCGCCAGCAGCTTGATCCAGAGGGACGAAAAACTGTTTTTT.

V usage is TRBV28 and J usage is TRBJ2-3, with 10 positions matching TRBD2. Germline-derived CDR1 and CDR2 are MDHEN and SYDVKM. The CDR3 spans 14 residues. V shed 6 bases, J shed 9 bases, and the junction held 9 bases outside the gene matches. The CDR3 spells CASSPTSGRATQYF. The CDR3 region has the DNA TGTGCCAGCAGCCCTACAAGCGGGAGGGCAACGCAGTATTTT.

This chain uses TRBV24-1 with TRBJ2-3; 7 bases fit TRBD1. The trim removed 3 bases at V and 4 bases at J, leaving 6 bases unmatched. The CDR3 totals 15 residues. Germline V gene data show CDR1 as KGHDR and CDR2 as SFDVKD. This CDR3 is CATSDPRGRADTQYF. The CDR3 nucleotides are TGTGCCACCAGTGATCCGAGGGGGCGTGCAGATACGCAGTATTTT.

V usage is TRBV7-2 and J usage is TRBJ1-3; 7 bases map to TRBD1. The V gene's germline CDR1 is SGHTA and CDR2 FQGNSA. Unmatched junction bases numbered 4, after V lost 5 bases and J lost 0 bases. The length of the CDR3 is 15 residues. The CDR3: CASSMDRSSGNTIYF. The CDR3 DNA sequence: TGTGCCAGCAGCATGGACAGGAGCTCTGGAAACACCATATATTTT.

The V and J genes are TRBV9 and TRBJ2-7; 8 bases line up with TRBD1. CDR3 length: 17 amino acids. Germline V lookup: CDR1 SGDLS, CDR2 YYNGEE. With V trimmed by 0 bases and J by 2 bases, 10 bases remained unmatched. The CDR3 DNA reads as TGTGCCAGCAGCGTAGTTCCGATCGGACAGGGCGCCTACGAGCAGTACTTC. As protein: CASSVVPIGQGAYEQYF.

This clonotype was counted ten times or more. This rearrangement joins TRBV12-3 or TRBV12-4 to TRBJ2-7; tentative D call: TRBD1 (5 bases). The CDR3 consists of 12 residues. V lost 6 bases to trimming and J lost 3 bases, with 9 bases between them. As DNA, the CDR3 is TGTGCCAGCAGCCCGACAGTCTACGAGCAGTACTTC. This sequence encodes CASSPTVYEQYF.

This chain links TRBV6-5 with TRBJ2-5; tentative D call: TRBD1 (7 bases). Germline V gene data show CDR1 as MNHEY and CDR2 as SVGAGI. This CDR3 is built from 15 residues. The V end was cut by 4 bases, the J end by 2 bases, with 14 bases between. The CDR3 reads CASSSGGLAQETQYF. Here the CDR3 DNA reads TGTGCCAGCAGTTCAGGGGGACTGGCACAAGAGACCCAGTACTTC.

CDR3 region: CAIRPDPSTDTQYF. The CDR3 nucleotides are TGTGCCATCCGCCCGGATCCTAGCACAGATACGCAGTATTTT. This chain joins TRBV28 and TRBJ2-3; no clear D gene. V lost 10 bases, J lost 0 bases, and 14 bases lay in between. From germline, CDR1 is MDHEN and CDR2 SYDVKM. This CDR3 spans 14 amino acids.

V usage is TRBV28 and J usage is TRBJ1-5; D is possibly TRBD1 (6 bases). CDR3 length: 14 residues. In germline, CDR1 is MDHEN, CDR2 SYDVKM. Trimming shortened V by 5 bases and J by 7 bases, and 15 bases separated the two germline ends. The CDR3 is CASSPSGTQQPQHF. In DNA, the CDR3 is TGTGCCAGCAGTCCGTCCGGGACACAACAGCCCCAGCATTTT.

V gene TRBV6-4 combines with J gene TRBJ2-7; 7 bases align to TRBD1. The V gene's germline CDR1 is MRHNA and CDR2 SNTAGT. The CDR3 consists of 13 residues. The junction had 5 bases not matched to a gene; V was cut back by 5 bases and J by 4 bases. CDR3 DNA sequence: TGTGCCAGCAGTCCTGCCAGGGGGTACGAGCAGTACTTC. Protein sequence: CASSPARGYEQYF.

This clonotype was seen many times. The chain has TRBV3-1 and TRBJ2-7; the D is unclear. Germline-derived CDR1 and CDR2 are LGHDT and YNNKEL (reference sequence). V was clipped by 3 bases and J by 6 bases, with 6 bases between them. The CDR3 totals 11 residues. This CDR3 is CASSHLSEQYF. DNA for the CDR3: TGTGCCAGCAGCCATTTAAGCGAGCAGTACTTC.

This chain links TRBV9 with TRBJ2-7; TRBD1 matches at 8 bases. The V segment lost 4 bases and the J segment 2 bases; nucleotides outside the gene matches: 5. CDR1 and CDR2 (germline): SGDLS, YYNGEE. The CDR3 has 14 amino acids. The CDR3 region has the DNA TGTGCCAGCAGCTCGGGACAGGACCCCTACGAGCAGTACTTC. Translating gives CASSSGQDPYEQYF. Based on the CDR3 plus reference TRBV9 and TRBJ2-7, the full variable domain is DSGVTQTPKHLITATGQRVTLRCSPRSGDLSVYWYQQSLDQGLQFLIQYYNGEERAKGNILERFSAQQFPDLHSELNLSSLELGDSALYFCASSSGQDPYEQYFGPGTRLTVT.

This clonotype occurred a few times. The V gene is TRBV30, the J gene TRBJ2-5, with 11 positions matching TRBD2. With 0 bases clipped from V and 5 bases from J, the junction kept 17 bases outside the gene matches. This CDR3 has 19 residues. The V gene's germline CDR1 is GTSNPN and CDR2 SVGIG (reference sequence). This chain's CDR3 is CAWSVSLGKLAGVGETQYF. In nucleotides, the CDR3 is TGTGCCTGGAGTGTATCGCTGGGCAAACTAGCGGGAGTCGGTGAGACCCAGTACTTC.

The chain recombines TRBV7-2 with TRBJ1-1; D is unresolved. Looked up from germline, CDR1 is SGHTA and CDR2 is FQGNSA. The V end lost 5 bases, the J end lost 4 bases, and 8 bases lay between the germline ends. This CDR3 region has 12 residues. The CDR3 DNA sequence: TGTGCCAGCAGCCCCAGGTTCACTGAAGCTTTCTTT. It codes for CASSPRFTEAFF.

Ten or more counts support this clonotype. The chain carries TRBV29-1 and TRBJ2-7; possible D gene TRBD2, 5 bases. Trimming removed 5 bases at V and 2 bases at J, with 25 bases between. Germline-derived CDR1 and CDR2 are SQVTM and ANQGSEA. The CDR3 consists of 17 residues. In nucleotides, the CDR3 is TGCAGCGTTCCTCACACTCTGTCCGGGATCGCGACCTACGAGCAGTACTTC. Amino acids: CSVPHTLSGIATYEQYF.

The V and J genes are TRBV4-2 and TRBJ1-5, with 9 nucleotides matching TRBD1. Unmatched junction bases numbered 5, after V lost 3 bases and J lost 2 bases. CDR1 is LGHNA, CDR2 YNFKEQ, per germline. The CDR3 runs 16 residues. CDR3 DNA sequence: TGTGCCAGCAGCCAGAGACAGGGGGAGGGCAATCAGCCCCAGCATTTT. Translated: CASSQRQGEGNQPQHF.